The entry below gives a single T cell receptor (beta chain) sequence along with its context. The data were obtained in a study of blood T cell repertoires in COVID-19. Measured with immunoSEQ multiplex PCR; TCRdb has only the in-frame clones, and not every one. The sample has 330,000 or so clones, around 87% seen once. Donors were grouped by their self-reported clinical history. This CDR3 spans 16 amino acids. Germline V gene data show CDR1 as SGHAT and CDR2 as FQNNGV. J gave up 2 bases and V 6 bases, and 12 bases lay outside the gene matches. The rearrangement uses TRBV11-2 and TRBJ1-2; 7 bases align to TRBD1. Sequencing used PBMCs or T cells enriched from blood (not recorded which). This clonotype was obtained from a man aged 35-49 years in a cohort exposed to, infected with or recovered from COVID-19 (not recorded which). In nucleotides, the CDR3 is TGTGCCAGCAGGGGATTACCGGGACAGCCAAACTATGGCTACACCTTC. Translated, it gives CASRGLPGQPNYGYTF.